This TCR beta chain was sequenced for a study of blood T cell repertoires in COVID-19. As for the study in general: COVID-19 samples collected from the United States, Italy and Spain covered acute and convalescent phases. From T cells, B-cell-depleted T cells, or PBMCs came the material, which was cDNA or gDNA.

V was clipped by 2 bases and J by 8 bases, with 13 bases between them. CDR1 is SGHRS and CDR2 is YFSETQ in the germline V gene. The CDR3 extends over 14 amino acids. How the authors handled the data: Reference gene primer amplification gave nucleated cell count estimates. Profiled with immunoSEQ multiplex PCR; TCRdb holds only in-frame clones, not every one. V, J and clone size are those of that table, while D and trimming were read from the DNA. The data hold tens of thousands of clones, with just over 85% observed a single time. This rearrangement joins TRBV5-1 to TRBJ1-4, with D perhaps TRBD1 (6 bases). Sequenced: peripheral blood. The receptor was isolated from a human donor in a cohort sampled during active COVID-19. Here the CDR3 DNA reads TGCGCCAGCAGCTTCACAGGGTCGCGGGAAAAACTGTTTTTT. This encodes CASSFTGSREKLFF.